This T cell receptor (beta chain) was recovered during a study of T cell responses to AZD1222 COVID-19 vaccine. This clone was observed a few times. Some clones are missing from TCRdb's copy, which holds only in-frame ones; the method was immunoSEQ multiplex PCR. This table holds 150,000 or so clones, 80% to 95% found once. The TCR comes from an adult in good health. Sequencing used peripheral blood, obtained on day 0 of AZD1222 vaccination.

CDR3 sequence: CASSQELTAVNEKLFF. The CDR3 nucleotides are TGTGCCAGCAGCCAAGAGTTGACAGCCGTTAATGAAAAACTGTTTTTT. The chain has TRBV4-2 and TRBJ1-4; D might be TRBD1 (5 bases). Trimming shortened V by 0 bases and J by 4 bases, and 12 bases separated the two germline ends. This CDR3 spans 16 amino acids. Germline CDR1 is LGHNA and CDR2 is YNFKEQ.